The 21 T cell receptor beta chains reported below all come from one sample, sequenced in a study of T cells after somatic rescue of genetic block. Sequencing used immunoSEQ multiplex PCR; TCRdb keeps in-frame clones, though not all of them. The sample holds roughly 71,000 clones, approximately 90% seen once. The sample taken for sequencing was peripheral blood mononuclear cells (PBMCs). The receptors were sampled from a man aged 25-45 years.

This chain connects TRBV6-5 to TRBJ1-1, with 7 bases identical to TRBD1. V lost 8 bases to trimming and J lost 3 bases; unmatched junction nucleotides: 6. Germline V lookup: CDR1 MNHEY, CDR2 SVGAGI. The CDR3 has 13 residues. The CDR3 sequence is CASGQDRDTEAFF. DNA of the CDR3: TGTGCCAGCGGACAAGACAGGGACACTGAAGCTTTCTTT.

The V and J genes are TRBV5-6 and TRBJ2-1; TRBD2 agrees at 7 bases. Germline V CDR1 and CDR2: SGHDT, YYEEEE. The CDR3 consists of 15 residues. The V gene end was trimmed by 4 bases and the J gene end by 4 bases; junction bases not matched to a gene: 8. CDR3 amino acids: CASSPAASGYNEQFF. For the CDR3, the DNA is TGTGCCAGCAGCCCGGCAGCTAGCGGATACAATGAGCAGTTCTTC.

The rearrangement uses TRBV11-3 and TRBJ2-7; 9 bases agree with TRBD2. Unmatched junction bases numbered 8, after V lost 3 bases and J lost 5 bases. The CDR3 loop spans 15 amino acids. Germline CDR1 reads SGHNT; CDR2 reads YENEEA. As DNA, the CDR3 is TGTGCCAGCAGCTTGGGATTAGCGGGAGTTCACGAGCAGTACTTC. This codes for CASSLGLAGVHEQYF.

This chain links TRBV4-1 with TRBJ2-5, with D perhaps TRBD2 (5 bases). The CDR3 consists of 14 residues. Germline values: CDR1 MGHRA, CDR2 YSYEKL. V was trimmed by 4 bases and J by 0 bases, leaving 9 bases between them. The DNA for the CDR3 is TGCGCCAGCAGCCGCGGGCCGAACCAAGAGACCCAGTACTTC. This codes for CASSRGPNQETQYF.

The rearrangement joins TRBV9 to TRBJ1-1; D not resolved. V dropped 3 bases and J dropped 3 bases, with 9 bases sitting between them. CDR1 and CDR2 from the germline V gene are SGDLS and YYNGEE. The CDR3 spans 13 residues. The CDR3 bases are TGTGCCAGCAGCGCGTCCAGCTACACTGAAGCTTTCTTT. Encoded protein: CASSASSYTEAFF.

This clone has just a few counts. The rearrangement uses TRBV6-6 and TRBJ1-5; maybe TRBD1 (5 bases). The CDR3 runs to 13 residues. V lost 10 bases, J lost 2 bases, and 12 bases lay in between. Germline V gene sequence: CDR1 MNHNY, CDR2 SVGAGI (reference sequence). CDR3 nucleotide sequence: TGTGCCACTTTCCGGGACGGCAATCAGCCCCAGCATTTT. Protein product: CATFRDGNQPQHF.

V and J are TRBV28 and TRBJ2-2, with D tentatively TRBD1 (6 bases). The V gene's germline CDR1 is MDHEN and CDR2 SYDVKM. Trimming removed 4 bases from V and 4 bases from J, with 16 bases in between. This CDR3 contains 16 residues. The CDR3 DNA reads TGTGCCAGCAGTTCCCGACAGGTGGGCCGCACCGGGGAGCTGTTTTTT. Translation: CASSSRQVGRTGELFF. The full variable domain, with the rest looked up from reference TRBV28 and TRBJ2-2, is DVKVTQSSRYLVKRTGEKVFLECVQDMDHENMFWYRQDPGLGLRLIYFSYDVKMKEKGDIPEGYSVSREKKERFSLILESASTNQTSMYLCASSSRQVGRTGELFFGEGSRLTVL.

This clone was found once. The chain couples TRBV6-5 to TRBJ2-1; D might be TRBD2 (7 bases). Between the trimmed V and J ends, which lost 4 bases and 7 bases, there was a span of 14 bases. The CDR3 is 14 residues long. Germline CDR1 is MNHEY and CDR2 is SVGAGI. The CDR3 DNA sequence: TGTGCCAGCAGTTCGCGGGGGCTCCGGAATGAGCAGTTCTTC. Translating gives CASSSRGLRNEQFF.

The chain couples TRBV18 to TRBJ1-4; D might be TRBD1 (5 bases). The germline gives CDR1 KGHSH, CDR2 LQKENI. V gave up 10 bases and J gave up 4 bases, with 16 bases separating them. The CDR3 spans 14 residues. CDR3 nucleotide sequence: TGTGCCACCGCCACTGGGGCAAGTAATGAAAAACTGTTTTTT. This gives the protein CATATGASNEKLFF.

The genes are TRBV6-5 and TRBJ2-5; TRBD1 is a possible D gene (6 bases). Deletions cut 2 bases from V and 5 bases from J, with 12 bases between. The length of the CDR3 is 14 residues. From germline, CDR1 is MNHEY and CDR2 SVGAGI. CDR3 nucleotides: TGTGCCAGCAGTTACGAAGGGACAAGGGAGACCCAGTACTTC. Translated: CASSYEGTRETQYF.

The chain joins TRBV11-3 to TRBJ2-5; 8 nucleotides line up with TRBD2. This CDR3 is built from 18 residues. After removal of 5 bases from V and 2 bases from J, the junction contained 16 bases not matched to a gene. The V gene's germline CDR1 is SGHNT and CDR2 YENEEA. The CDR3 is CASSPGRLSGSPQETQYF. DNA of the CDR3: TGTGCCAGCAGCCCCGGTCGCCTCAGCGGGAGCCCACAAGAGACCCAGTACTTC.

CDR3 loop: CASSPAVSMRQYF. In DNA form, the CDR3 reads TGTGCCAGCTCACCTGCTGTGTCAATGCGGCAGTACTTC. This rearrangement joins TRBV18 to TRBJ2-7; D uncertain. V was pared by 3 bases and J by 9 bases, with 15 bases between. CDR1 and CDR2 from the germline V gene are KGHSH and LQKENI. This CDR3 has 13 amino acids.

This clone appeared a single time. The CDR3 reads CASSLRTRGGGGEKLFF. The CDR3 DNA is TGTGCCAGCAGCTTAAGAACCCGAGGGGGAGGAGGTGAAAAACTGTTTTTT. This chain uses TRBV11-2 with TRBJ1-4, with D maybe TRBD1 (6 bases). The V gene's germline CDR1 is SGHAT and CDR2 FQNNGV. CDR3 length: 17 amino acids. Trimming cost V 2 bases and J 7 bases, with 20 bases left between them.

The J gene is TRBJ2-7, the V gene TRBV18; tentative D call: TRBD1 (7 bases). The V end lost 3 bases, the J end lost 5 bases, and 14 bases lay between the germline ends. CDR3 length: 14 amino acids. The V gene's germline CDR1 is KGHSH and CDR2 LQKENI. CDR3 sequence (DNA): TGTGCCAGCTCACCTGTGACAGGGAGGCACGAGCAGTACTTC. Translation gives CASSPVTGRHEQYF.

This clone has only one observation. The rearrangement links TRBV7-2 to TRBJ2-7; no clear D gene. This CDR3 contains 14 residues. Per the germline V gene, CDR1 is SGHTA and CDR2 is FQGNSA. Deletions cut 2 bases from V and 3 bases from J, with 11 bases between. The CDR3 DNA reads TGTGCCAGCAGCTTAACCAGGACCGGCTACGAGCAGTACTTC. Translated, it gives CASSLTRTGYEQYF.

The chain combines TRBV15 with TRBJ2-1; 9 nucleotides match TRBD2. After removal of 9 bases from V and 7 bases from J, the junction contained 16 bases not matched to a gene. The germline gives CDR1 LNHNV, CDR2 YYDKDF (reference sequence). CDR3 length: 16 amino acids. The CDR3 nucleotides are TGTGCCACTTCCCTGATTTTTAGCGGGAGAAGGAATGAGCAGTTCTTC. It translates to CATSLIFSGRRNEQFF.

The gene calls are TRBV28 and TRBJ2-2; tentative D call: TRBD1 (6 bases). Germline V gene sequence: CDR1 MDHEN, CDR2 SYDVKM. V was trimmed by 6 bases and J by 2 bases, leaving 13 bases between them. The CDR3 runs 15 residues. The CDR3 nucleotides read TGTGCCAGCAGGACCGGGACATTTAACACCGGGGAGCTGTTTTTT. Translating gives CASRTGTFNTGELFF.

This rearrangement joins TRBV6-1 to TRBJ2-2, with D perhaps matching TRBD1 (6 bases). CDR1 is MNHNS, CDR2 SASEGT, per germline. The CDR3 contains 15 residues. V gave up 6 bases and J gave up 3 bases, with 14 bases separating them. Here the CDR3 reads CASSLGRTDTGELFF. CDR3 nucleotide sequence: TGTGCCAGCAGCCTTGGCAGGACAGACACCGGGGAGCTGTTTTTT.

The chain carries TRBV9 and TRBJ2-5, with a possible D match to TRBD1 (6 bases). CDR3 size: 14 residues. Germline loops: CDR1 SGDLS, CDR2 YYNGEE. Between the trimmed V and J ends, which lost 0 bases and 4 bases, there was a span of 10 bases. CDR3 in DNA: TGTGCCAGCAGCGTAGTGGGGGCTGCAGAGACCCAGTACTTC. Translating it yields CASSVVGAAETQYF.

The chain links TRBV7-9 to TRBJ1-1; possibly TRBD1 for D (5 bases). V gave up 1 base and J gave up 3 bases, with 15 bases separating them. This CDR3 spans 16 amino acids. From germline, CDR1 is SEHNR and CDR2 FQNEAQ (reference sequence). CDR3 protein: CASSLGGLRPDTEAFF. CDR3 nucleotides: TGTGCCAGCAGCTTAGGGGGACTCCGACCGGACACTGAAGCTTTCTTT.

This chain links TRBV27 with TRBJ2-5; no definite D call. Germline V gene data show CDR1 as MNHEY and CDR2 as SMNVEV (reference sequence). V was trimmed by 2 bases and J by 5 bases, leaving 3 bases between them. This CDR3 comprises 11 residues. CDR3 protein: CASSLSETQYF. As DNA, the CDR3 is TGTGCCAGCAGTTTAAGTGAGACCCAGTACTTC.